This T cell receptor beta chain is from a study of T-cell memory formation after mild COVID-19. V was clipped by 0 bases and J by 3 bases, with 14 bases between them. From germline, CDR1 is SGHDN and CDR2 FVKESK. This CDR3 region has 16 residues. TCRdb fed the 5' RACE reads into MiXCR, producing one record per CDR3 protein. The repertoire consists of about 610,000 distinct CDR3 sequences, with around a sixth occurring once and the leading ten covering roughly 8%. What was sequenced was PBMCs or a T cell subset sorted from them (not recorded which). The receptor's source is an adult woman who had mild COVID-19 (a few samples of this study predate the infection). Cell type and time point are not known. This sequence joins TRBV14 and TRBJ2-5; TRBD1 might be the D (6 bases). DNA for the CDR3: TGTGCCAGCAGCCAAGATTTTCTCAGGGGAAAAGAGACCCAGTACTTC. Amino acid sequence: CASSQDFLRGKETQYF. The whole variable domain, remainder taken from reference TRBV14 and TRBJ2-5, is EAGVTQFPSHSVIEKGQTVTLRCDPISGHDNLYWYRRVMGKEIKFLLHFVKESKQDESGMPNNRFLAERTGGTYSTLKVQPAELEDSGVYFCASSQDFLRGKETQYFGPGTRLLVL.